The 10 T cell receptor beta chains in this list originate from one sample, sequenced in a study of PD-1 blockade in classical Hodgkin lymphoma. Time point specified: cycle 4 day 1 (C4D1), after 5 to 7 weeks of nivolumab. Every patient was affected by relapse after autologous stem cell transplantation, while exposure to brentuximab vedotin was not uniform. Only in-frame clones appear in the TCRdb table, and some are missing; sequencing was by immunoSEQ multiplex PCR. Among 31,000 or so clones listed, about four fifths were seen once. Material: peripheral blood mononuclear cells (PBMCs), obtained before the fourth cycle of nivolumab. The receptors originated from a human donor with classical Hodgkin lymphoma.

In DNA, the CDR3 is TGTGCCAGCAGTTACTCAGGGCAGGTTGGTCAGCCCCAGCATTTT. Its translation is CASSYSGQVGQPQHF. This chain uses TRBV6-5 with TRBJ1-5; D is uncertain. The CDR3 length is 15 residues. V lost 0 bases to trimming and J lost 6 bases, with 12 bases between them. The germline CDR1 and CDR2 sequences are MNHEY and SVGAGI.

This clone has a single count. The V call is TRBV27, the J call TRBJ2-1; TRBD2 aligns across 14 bases. V trimming: 3 bases; J trimming: 7 bases; junction bases outside the gene matches: 11. CDR1 is MNHEY, CDR2 SMNVEV, per germline (reference sequence). The CDR3 loop spans 18 amino acids. The CDR3 spells CASSLTSGRAGMWNEQFF. The CDR3 DNA reads as TGTGCCAGCAGTTTGACTAGCGGGAGGGCCGGGATGTGGAATGAGCAGTTCTTC.

This clone has more than one count but fewer than ten. This sequence joins TRBV5-4 and TRBJ1-1; D remains unclear. The CDR3 loop spans 13 amino acids. With 2 bases removed from V and 1 base from J, the gap between germline ends came to 6 bases. CDR1 and CDR2 from the germline V gene are SGHNT and YYREEE (reference sequence). CDR3 nucleotide sequence: TGTGCCAGCAGCTTTTCACAGAACACTGAAGCTTTCTTT. Residues: CASSFSQNTEAFF. The complete variable domain, with remaining parts taken from reference TRBV5-4 and TRBJ1-1, reads ETGVTQSPTHLIKTRGQQVTLRCSSQSGHNTVSWYQQALGQGPQFIFQYYREEENGRGNFPPRFSGLQFPNYSSELNVNALELDDSALYLCASSFSQNTEAFFGQGTRLTVV.

The V and J genes are TRBV9 and TRBJ2-3; 7 positions match TRBD2. V shed 4 bases, J shed 5 bases, and the junction held 4 bases outside the gene matches. CDR3 length equals 13 residues. Germline CDR1 and CDR2: SGDLS and YYNGEE. For the CDR3, the DNA is TGTGCCAGCAGCCTCAGCGGGGAAGATACGCAGTATTTT. Protein: CASSLSGEDTQYF.

This chain connects TRBV19 to TRBJ1-6; D unresolved. The V gene's germline CDR1 is LNHDA and CDR2 SQIVND (reference sequence). This CDR3 has 13 amino acids. V lost 3 bases and J 11 bases, leaving 11 bases between the germline ends. CDR3 nucleotide sequence: TGTGCCAGTAGTATGAGGAGATGGGCACCCCTCCACTTT. Protein sequence: CASSMRRWAPLHF.

Of note for this clone: At one of its ends the junction is not consistent with the germline gene, which may arise from a read error. This chain connects TRBV6-1 to TRBJ1-1; a possible D gene is TRBD1 (6 bases). CDR3 size: 13 residues. CDR1 and CDR2 (germline): MNHNS, SASEGT. The CDR3 sequence: CTSSYTGFTEAFF. The CDR3 DNA is TGTACCAGCAGTTATACAGGGTTTACTGAAGCTTTCTTT.

The rearrangement links TRBV16 to TRBJ2-3; 10 bases align to TRBD1. Per germline, CDR1 KGHSY and CDR2 FQNENV. V lost 3 bases to trimming and J lost 1 base; unmatched junction nucleotides: 4. The CDR3 totals 16 residues. The CDR3 DNA reads as TGTGCCAGCAGCCACTCGACAGGGGGCGGCACAGATACGCAGTATTTT. Protein product: CASSHSTGGGTDTQYF. The entire variable domain, with the rest obtained from reference TRBV16 and TRBJ2-3, is as follows: GEEVAQTPKHLVRGEGQKAKLYCAPIKGHSYVFWYQQVLKNEFKFLISFQNENVFDETGMPKERFSAKCLPNSPCSLEIQATKLEDSAVYFCASSHSTGGGTDTQYFGPGTRLTVL.

V and J are TRBV6-1 and TRBJ1-2, with D unclear. CDR3 size: 13 residues. Germline V CDR1 and CDR2: MNHNS, SASEGT. Deletions cut 2 bases from V and 3 bases from J, with 7 bases between. CDR3 sequence (DNA): TGTGCCAGCAGTGAATTTCCAGACTATGGCTACACCTTC. Amino acid sequence: CASSEFPDYGYTF.

The J gene is TRBJ2-1, the V gene TRBV9; D call uncertain. Deletions cut 3 bases from V and 4 bases from J, with 2 bases between. The germline V gene encodes CDR1 SGDLS and CDR2 YYNGEE. This CDR3 is 11 amino acids long. Written as DNA, the CDR3 is TGTGCCAGCAGCGGTTACAATGAGCAGTTCTTC. This codes for CASSGYNEQFF.

The chain's CDR3 is CSVPGQGTYEQYF. The CDR3 bases are TGCAGCGTTCCGGGACAGGGAACCTACGAGCAGTACTTC. The J gene is TRBJ2-7, the V gene TRBV29-1, with TRBD1 matching 9 bases. This CDR3 region has 13 residues. The germline V gene has CDR1 SQVTM and CDR2 ANQGSEA. V shed 5 bases and J 2 bases; nucleotides not matched to a gene: 4.